This T cell receptor (beta chain) was recovered during a study of regulatory T cells in long-lasting Graves disease. Both iRepertoire HTBI primers and Arm-PCR of CDR3 regions were used to build the TCR beta libraries. TCRdb processed the multiplex PCR reads anew with MiXCR; each CDR3 protein has one entry. The sample includes 360,000 or so distinct CDR3 sequences, roughly 24% of them seen just once. This clonotype was observed many times. Germline assignment: CDR1 MDHEN and CDR2 SYDVKM. V lost 5 bases and J 0 bases, leaving 13 bases between the germline ends. This CDR3 is 16 amino acids long. Time point given: persistent/refractory GD, antithyroid drugs over 5 years with positive TRAb. With RNA extracted from PBMCs as input, the TCR library was made.

This receptor was obtained from a middle-aged woman with Graves disease. The chain uses TRBV28 and TRBJ1-4; no definite D call. The sequences come from peripheral blood mononuclear cells (PBMCs), collected when the disease was refractory, from a patient treated with antithyroid drugs. The CDR3 loop is CASSTPSGATNEKLFF. The CDR3 coding sequence is TGTGCCAGCAGTACACCTAGCGGGGCAACTAATGAAAAACTGTTTTTT.